The clone carrying this T cell receptor beta chain came up many times. Its target is unknown. After removal of 2 bases from V and 5 bases from J, the junction contained 7 bases not matched to a gene. The CDR3 is 16 amino acids. A quantitative 5'-RACE method, one with molecular barcodes, was used to make TCR beta libraries. MiXCR, applied by TCRdb to the 5' RACE reads, yields one record per CDR3 protein. The sample includes fewer than 400,000 distinct CDR3 sequences, roughly 8% of them seen just once. The sample belongs to a study of CD8 T cells in ankylosing spondylitis. General observations from the study: The disease-linked clones had a CD8+ phenotype and low blood frequencies. Clones tied to disease were said to be significantly enriched in matched ankylosing spondylitis synovial fluid. Roughly eight highly homologous variants made up a TCR beta motif that seemed to typify ankylosing spondylitis blood.

The clonotype was recovered from a male donor with ankylosing spondylitis. Sequenced material: blood, either unsorted or a sorted T cell fraction (not recorded which). The V and J genes are TRBV12-3 or TRBV12-4 and TRBJ2-1, with 9 bases that match TRBD2. This chain's CDR3 is CASSLSLAGTHNEQFF. The CDR3 region has the DNA TGTGCCAGCAGTTTAAGTCTAGCGGGAACCCACAATGAGCAGTTCTTC.